These 18 T cell receptor beta chains originate from one sample sequenced in a study of cytomegalovirus exposure and HLA in healthy donors. The PCR employed 60 Vbeta primers together with 13 Jbeta primers. Sequencing was performed with immunoSEQ multiplex PCR; in TCRdb, only in-frame clones are kept and a portion is missing. There are around 100,000 clones in the sample; 82% occur only once, and 3.4% lies in the top ten. The sequencing sample was made of PBMCs. The origin of the receptors is a man younger than 45 in good health and CMV-seropositive.

The chain joins TRBV29-1 to TRBJ1-2, with D tentatively TRBD1 (6 bases). The V gene's germline CDR1 is SQVTM and CDR2 ANQGSEA. The CDR3 sequence is 16 residues long. V lost 0 bases and J lost 5, with 19 bases in between. CDR3 bases: TGCAGCGTTGAAGATCGGGGTGGGGGCTGGAGGTATGGCTACACCTTC. Its protein is CSVEDRGGGWRYGYTF.

This chain connects TRBV4-2 to TRBJ1-1, with a tentative D call TRBD1 (5 bases). Germline CDR1 and CDR2: LGHNA and YNFKEQ. The length of the CDR3 is 13 residues. Trimming took off 0 bases at V and 6 bases at J, with 8 bases between the two ends. The CDR3 region has the DNA TGTGCCAGCAGCCAAGATCAGGGTGCTGAAGCTTTCTTT. It yields the protein CASSQDQGAEAFF.

The gene calls are TRBV5-1 and TRBJ1-4; D might be TRBD1 (5 bases). CDR3 length: 14 residues. The V end was cut by 2 bases, the J end by 6 bases, with 11 bases between. Germline CDR1 SGHRS, CDR2 YFSETQ. The CDR3 sequence: CASSLTGRDEKLFF. The CDR3 DNA reads as TGCGCCAGCAGCTTAACAGGACGGGATGAAAAACTGTTTTTT.

This chain links TRBV6-1 with TRBJ1-5; D may be TRBD1 (5 bases). CDR1 and CDR2 (germline): MNHNS, SASEGT. V was pared by 2 bases and J by 4 bases, with 9 bases between. The CDR3 consists of 14 residues. CDR3 sequence (DNA): TGTGCCAGCAGTGAATCAGGGTTGAATCAGCCCCAGCATTTT. This translates into CASSESGLNQPQHF.

This clone appeared a few times. The V gene is TRBV6-1, the J gene TRBJ2-6; possible D gene TRBD1, 5 bases. CDR1 is MNHNS, CDR2 SASEGT, per germline. V was shortened by 6 bases and J by 0 bases, with 9 bases between the two germline ends. The CDR3 runs to 15 residues. CDR3 in amino acids: CASRDMPSGANVLTF. The CDR3 coding sequence is TGTGCCAGCAGGGACATGCCCTCTGGGGCCAACGTCCTGACTTTC.

The genes are TRBV18 and TRBJ2-5; TRBD1 matches at 10 bases. Looked up from germline, CDR1 is KGHSH and CDR2 is LQKENI. Unmatched junction bases numbered 7, after V lost 6 bases and J lost 0 bases. The CDR3 runs 16 residues. CDR3 bases: TGTGCCAGCTCTCCTCCGGGACAGGGGTACCAAGAGACCCAGTACTTC. As protein: CASSPPGQGYQETQYF.

The rearrangement uses TRBV2 and TRBJ1-1, with a tentative D call TRBD1 (6 bases). The CDR3 has 15 amino acids. Trimming left V 7 bases short and J 1 base short, with 16 bases between. Germline assignment: CDR1 SNHLY and CDR2 FYNNEI. In nucleotides, the CDR3 is TGTGCCAGCACCTCTCCGGACAGCACGAACACTGAAGCTTTCTTT. It yields the protein CASTSPDSTNTEAFF.

This chain uses TRBV6-6 with TRBJ1-2; D not certain. Germline values: CDR1 MNHNY, CDR2 SVGAGI (reference sequence). Trimming left V 2 bases short and J 1 base short, with 14 bases between. This CDR3 is 16 amino acids long. The CDR3 bases are TGTGCCAGCAGTTACAGTGTGCAGGAATATAACTATGGCTACACCTTC. Its translation is CASSYSVQEYNYGYTF.

The rearrangement joins TRBV28 to TRBJ2-1, with D possibly being TRBD2 (6 bases). V was clipped by 6 bases and J by 4 bases, with 13 bases between them. Germline-derived CDR1 and CDR2 are MDHEN and SYDVKM. The CDR3 runs to 14 residues. For the CDR3, the DNA is TGTGCCAGCAGCCAAAGCGGGCGATACAATGAGCAGTTCTTC. Translating it yields CASSQSGRYNEQFF. Full variable domain (missing parts from reference TRBV28 and TRBJ2-1): DVKVTQSSRYLVKRTGEKVFLECVQDMDHENMFWYRQDPGLGLRLIYFSYDVKMKEKGDIPEGYSVSREKKERFSLILESASTNQTSMYLCASSQSGRYNEQFFGPGTRLTVL.

This chain connects TRBV5-4 to TRBJ1-2; maybe TRBD1 (5 bases). Trimming took 0 bases from V and 3 from J, leaving 6 bases between them. CDR3 length: 13 residues. Per germline, CDR1 SGHNT and CDR2 YYREEE (reference sequence). The CDR3 spells CASSLGGDYGYTF. Here the CDR3 DNA reads TGTGCCAGCAGCTTGGGGGGCGACTATGGCTACACCTTC.

V is TRBV10-3 and J is TRBJ2-1, with 7 nucleotides matching TRBD1. CDR1 ENHRY and CDR2 SYGVKD come from the germline V gene. The J segment lost 9 bases and the V segment lost 3 bases, leaving 5 bases of the junction unmatched. The CDR3 consists of 13 residues. CDR3 loop: CAISETGEGEQFF. CDR3 sequence (DNA): TGTGCCATCAGTGAAACAGGGGAAGGTGAGCAGTTCTTC.

CDR3 loop: CASSTGRGLAGSYEQYF. Written as DNA, the CDR3 is TGTGCCAGCAGCACAGGGAGGGGACTAGCGGGGTCCTACGAGCAGTACTTC. The rearrangement links TRBV11-3 to TRBJ2-7; 13 nucleotides line up with TRBD2. The CDR3 has 17 residues. Germline assignment: CDR1 SGHNT and CDR2 YENEEA. V was clipped by 5 bases and J by 1 base; unmatched bases: 8. The whole variable domain, remainder taken from reference TRBV11-3 and TRBJ2-7, is EAGVVQSPRYKIIEKKQPVAFWCNPISGHNTLYWYLQNLGQGPELLIRYENEEAVDDSQLPKDRFSAERLKGVDSTLKIQPAELGDSAVYLCASSTGRGLAGSYEQYFGPGTRLTVT.

V is TRBV28 and J is TRBJ1-5; D call uncertain. The CDR3 extends over 15 amino acids. The V end lost 7 bases, the J end lost 0 bases, and 13 bases lay between the germline ends. Germline V gives CDR1 MDHEN, CDR2 SYDVKM. The chain's CDR3 is CASKEDWNSNQPQHF. The CDR3 nucleotides are TGTGCCAGCAAAGAAGACTGGAATAGCAATCAGCCCCAGCATTTT.

The CDR3 loop reads CASSGDTNYGYTF. CDR3 sequence (DNA): TGTGCCAGCAGTGGGGACACAAACTATGGCTACACCTTC. J is TRBJ1-2 and V is TRBV25-1, with a possible D match to TRBD1 (6 bases). CDR3 length equals 13 residues. The V end lost 4 bases, the J end lost 2 bases, and 8 bases lay between the germline ends. Germline CDR1 reads MGHDK; CDR2 reads SYGVNS.

CDR3: CASSRLAGGSNEQFF. DNA for the CDR3: TGCGCCAGCAGCAGACTAGCGGGAGGTTCGAATGAGCAGTTCTTC. The genes are TRBV5-1 and TRBJ2-1; TRBD2 matches at 13 bases. After removal of 4 bases from V and 7 bases from J, the junction contained 5 bases not matched to a gene. There are 15 residues in the CDR3. CDR1 is SGHRS and CDR2 is YFSETQ in the germline V gene.

V is TRBV10-3 and J is TRBJ2-5; tentatively, D is TRBD2 (5 bases). This CDR3 has 14 residues. Trimming stripped 3 bases from V and 5 bases from J, with 13 bases between. The V gene's germline CDR1 is ENHRY and CDR2 SYGVKD. CDR3 in amino acids: CAISEETRGETQYF. The CDR3 DNA reads TGTGCCATCAGTGAAGAAACTCGAGGGGAGACCCAGTACTTC.

The chain uses TRBV7-6 and TRBJ2-1; D unresolved. Deletions cut 5 bases from V and 0 bases from J, with 14 bases between. Germline CDR1 is SGHVS and CDR2 is FNYEAQ. The CDR3 is 16 residues long. The CDR3 nucleotides read TGTGCCAGCAGCCGAACCTCCCTTAGCTCCTACAATGAGCAGTTCTTC. Amino acids: CASSRTSLSSYNEQFF.

The J gene is TRBJ1-6, the V gene TRBV25-1, with D possibly TRBD1 on 6 matching bases. This CDR3 is built from 15 residues. CDR1 MGHDK and CDR2 SYGVNS come from the germline V gene. Trimming took off 2 bases at V and 7 bases at J, with 12 bases between the two ends. The CDR3 here is CASSEGGAKNSPLHF. The CDR3 DNA reads as TGTGCCAGCAGTGAAGGGGGGGCGAAAAATTCACCCCTCCACTTT.